Presented here are 14 T cell receptor beta chains from one specimen sequenced in a study of blood T cell repertoires in COVID-19. Clones were read by immunoSEQ multiplex PCR, and TCRdb kept only the in-frame ones, dropping some. The data contain 90,000 to 120,000 clones, about 85% of them singletons. Source material: peripheral blood. These receptors originate from a woman between 65 and 79 years old with acute or convalescent COVID-19.

The CDR3 loop reads CASSPGQGVRYGYTF. CDR3 sequence (DNA): TGCGCCAGCAGCCCGGGACAGGGGGTGAGGTATGGCTACACCTTC. This chain links TRBV5-1 with TRBJ1-2; 11 bases line up with TRBD1. V lost 4 bases to trimming and J lost 5 bases; unmatched junction nucleotides: 7. Germline assignment: CDR1 SGHRS and CDR2 YFSETQ. The CDR3 sequence is 15 residues long.

The V call is TRBV30, the J call TRBJ1-6, with TRBD1 matching over 7 bases. The junction had 16 bases not matched to a gene; V was cut back by 4 bases and J by 4 bases. The CDR3 loop spans 18 amino acids. Germline V lookup: CDR1 GTSNPN, CDR2 SVGIG (reference sequence). Written as DNA, the CDR3 is TGTGCCTGGACCCCTCGGATAGGGGGCAGGGGATATAATTCACCCCTCCACTTT. Protein: CAWTPRIGGRGYNSPLHF.

The rearrangement uses TRBV4-3 and TRBJ2-3; 10 bases align to TRBD2. This CDR3 is 15 amino acids long. Germline trimming cut 4 bases from V and 7 bases from J; bases unmatched to any gene: 8. The germline V gene has CDR1 LGHNA and CDR2 YSLEER. The CDR3 DNA follows: TGCGCCAGCAGCCCGCCGAGCGGGGGGGCACATACGCAGTATTTT. This codes for CASSPPSGGAHTQYF.

The J gene is TRBJ1-6, the V gene TRBV27, with D possibly being TRBD1 (5 bases). From germline, CDR1 is MNHEY and CDR2 SMNVEV (reference sequence). V dropped 5 bases and J dropped 10 bases, with 18 bases sitting between them. CDR3 length: 15 amino acids. CDR3 sequence reads: CASSPRVDRGSPLHF. In nucleotides, the CDR3 is TGTGCCAGCAGTCCGCGCGTAGACAGAGGATCACCCCTCCACTTT.

J is TRBJ2-7 and V is TRBV6-5, with a weak D call TRBD1 (6 bases). V lost 2 bases, J lost 2 bases, and 7 bases lay in between. This CDR3 is built from 13 residues. Germline assignment: CDR1 MNHEY and CDR2 SVGAGI. CDR3: CASSYRTAYEQYF. In DNA form, the CDR3 reads TGTGCCAGCAGTTACAGGACAGCCTACGAGCAGTACTTC.

The rearrangement uses TRBV10-3 and TRBJ1-1; D uncertain. In germline, CDR1 is ENHRY, CDR2 SYGVKD. V was trimmed by 7 bases and J by 1 base, leaving 13 bases between them. This CDR3 has 14 amino acids. The CDR3 nucleotides read TGTGCCATCACCCGGACTCCGGAGAACACTGAAGCTTTCTTT. As protein: CAITRTPENTEAFF.

This chain connects TRBV14 to TRBJ1-4, with D possibly TRBD1 on 5 matching bases. CDR1 and CDR2 from the germline V gene are SGHDN and FVKESK. The CDR3 extends over 15 amino acids. Trimming pared 4 bases from V and 5 bases from J, leaving 14 bases between. This CDR3 is CASSRSQAKNEKLFF. The CDR3 bases are TGTGCCAGCAGCCGGTCACAGGCCAAGAATGAAAAACTGTTTTTT.

This chain uses TRBV5-1 with TRBJ2-1; TRBD2 matches 12 bases. CDR3 length: 16 residues. CDR1 is SGHRS and CDR2 is YFSETQ in the germline V gene. The V gene end was trimmed by 0 bases and the J gene end by 9 bases; junction bases not matched to a gene: 7. DNA of the CDR3: TGCGCCAGCAGCTTGGTTCTAGCGGGAGGGTCGGGTGAGCAGTTCTTC. Translated, it gives CASSLVLAGGSGEQFF.

The chain combines TRBV24-1 with TRBJ2-2; tentative D call: TRBD2 (5 bases). Germline loops: CDR1 KGHDR, CDR2 SFDVKD. CDR3 length equals 14 residues. Trimming took 7 bases from V and 0 from J, leaving 8 bases between them. CDR3 region: CATRAAANTGELFF. The CDR3 nucleotides read TGTGCCACCAGGGCAGCGGCGAACACCGGGGAGCTGTTTTTT.

The rearrangement joins TRBV5-6 to TRBJ2-7; D unresolved. Trimming took off 7 bases at V and 3 bases at J, with 14 bases between the two ends. Germline values: CDR1 SGHDT, CDR2 YYEEEE. CDR3 length equals 13 residues. Here the CDR3 reads CASSRSSGYEQYF. The CDR3 DNA reads TGTGCCAGCTCCCGTTCGTCCGGCTACGAGCAGTACTTC.

This chain connects TRBV18 to TRBJ1-6; TRBD1 matches at 8 bases. CDR3 length equals 15 residues. V was pared by 1 base and J by 10 bases, with 6 bases of the junction left unmatched. Per the germline V gene, CDR1 is KGHSH and CDR2 is LQKENI. Here the CDR3 DNA reads TGTGCCAGCTCACCACGCTCAGGGGGCGAGTCACCCCTCCACTTT. Translation: CASSPRSGGESPLHF.

The chain uses TRBV2 and TRBJ2-1; TRBD1 matches 9 bases. Germline trimming cut 8 bases from V and 7 bases from J; bases unmatched to any gene: 6. The V gene's germline CDR1 is SNHLY and CDR2 FYNNEI. The CDR3 covers 13 residues. This CDR3 reads CASRGDRVNEQFF. The CDR3 DNA sequence: TGTGCCAGCCGAGGGGACAGGGTAAATGAGCAGTTCTTC.

The chain joins TRBV9 to TRBJ1-1; D unresolved. V lost 2 bases, J lost 1 base, and 6 bases lay in between. The germline gives CDR1 SGDLS, CDR2 YYNGEE. The CDR3 is made up of 13 amino acids. Here the CDR3 DNA reads TGTGCCAGCAGCGTTTTCGGGAACACTGAAGCTTTCTTT. Amino acids: CASSVFGNTEAFF. Together with reference TRBV9 and TRBJ1-1, the CDR3 gives the full variable domain: DSGVTQTPKHLITATGQRVTLRCSPRSGDLSVYWYQQSLDQGLQFLIQYYNGEERAKGNILERFSAQQFPDLHSELNLSSLELGDSALYFCASSVFGNTEAFFGQGTRLTVV.

The genes are TRBV4-1 and TRBJ1-1, with D uncertain. The CDR3 runs to 13 residues. V was shortened by 4 bases and J by 5 bases, with 11 bases between the two germline ends. CDR1 and CDR2 from the germline V gene are MGHRA and YSYEKL. CDR3 region: CASSPRGSTEAFF. CDR3 DNA sequence: TGCGCCAGCAGCCCGCGCGGTTCGACTGAAGCTTTCTTT.